These 5 T cell receptor beta chains were sequenced from one sample in a study of T-cell reconstitution after alpha-beta-depleted transplantation in children. Preparation of the TCRbeta library involved a method that used unique molecular identifiers. Via MiXCR, TCRdb re-called the PCR reads, giving one row per CDR3 protein. The sample has 300,000 to 350,000 distinct CDR3 sequences, around 25% seen once; the top ten hold about 10%. The starting material was PBMCs, mostly from graft donor cells, obtained 180 days after TCRalphabeta/CD19-depleted stem cell transplant. The source is a male patient younger than 18 who had a stem cell transplant for acute lymphoblastic leukemia, so the T cells may come from the graft donor.

A few counts support this clonotype. It is unclear where the CDR3 begins or ends on the DNA, so no DNA is shown, and the CDR3 is as TCRdb lists it. J is TRBJ1-4 and V is TRBV25-1; TRBD1, the table's D call, lacks a check against the DNA. Germline V gives CDR1 MGHDK, CDR2 SYGVNS. The CDR3 is made up of 15 amino acids, end residues included. The CDR3 protein is CASSSSGQLREKLFF.

This chain connects TRBV7-9 to TRBJ2-1, with 7 positions matching TRBD2. The trim removed 0 bases at V and 4 bases at J, leaving 6 bases unmatched. This CDR3 spans 16 amino acids. Per the germline V gene, CDR1 is SEHNR and CDR2 is FQNEAQ (reference sequence). The DNA of the CDR3 is TGTGCCAGCAGCTTAGCTGACCGGGGACTATACAATGAGCAGTTCTTC. Its protein product is CASSLADRGLYNEQFF.

The chain couples TRBV5-1 to TRBJ1-2; 7 bases match TRBD1. Germline V gene data show CDR1 as SGHRS and CDR2 as YFSETQ. The CDR3 totals 15 residues. The V and J ends lost 4 bases and 0 bases, in that order; junction bases with no gene match: 6. The CDR3 DNA reads TGCGCCAGCAGCCTATTCAGGGGGACTAACTATGGCTACACCTTC. It translates to CASSLFRGTNYGYTF.

The table lists this clonotype with a few counts. V gene TRBV5-1 combines with J gene TRBJ2-1; no reliable D call. V lost 7 bases and J lost 2, with 13 bases in between. The CDR3 length is 14 residues. Germline values: CDR1 SGHRS, CDR2 YFSETQ. The CDR3, as DNA: TGCGCCAGCGGTCGGGTAGCACCCTACAATGAGCAGTTCTTC. Translation gives CASGRVAPYNEQFF.

The J gene is TRBJ1-2, the V gene TRBV7-2; D gene ambiguous. This CDR3 region has 17 residues. With 7 bases removed from V and 4 bases from J, the gap between germline ends came to 25 bases. The germline V gene encodes CDR1 SGHTA and CDR2 FQGNSA. This chain's CDR3 is CASTRTGRMVVSYGYTF. The CDR3 coding sequence is TGTGCCAGCACCAGGACCGGCAGGATGGTTGTTAGCTATGGCTACACCTTC.